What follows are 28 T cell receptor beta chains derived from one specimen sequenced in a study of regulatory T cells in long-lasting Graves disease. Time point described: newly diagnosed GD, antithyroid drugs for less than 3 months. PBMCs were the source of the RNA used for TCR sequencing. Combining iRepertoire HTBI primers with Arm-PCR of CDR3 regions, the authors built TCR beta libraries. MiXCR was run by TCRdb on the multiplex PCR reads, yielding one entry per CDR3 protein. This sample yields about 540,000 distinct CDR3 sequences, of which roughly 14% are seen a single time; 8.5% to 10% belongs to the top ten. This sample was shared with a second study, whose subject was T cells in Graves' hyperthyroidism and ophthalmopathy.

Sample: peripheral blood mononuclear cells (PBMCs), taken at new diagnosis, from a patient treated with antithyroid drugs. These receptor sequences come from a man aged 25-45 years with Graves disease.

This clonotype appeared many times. CDR3 nucleotides: TGTGCCAGCAGCTTATTCTCGGGGGGTGGAGAGACCCAGTACTTC. This translates into CASSLFSGGGETQYF. The chain employs TRBV7-2 and TRBJ2-5, with 7 bases that match TRBD2. The V gene's germline CDR1 is SGHTA and CDR2 FQGNSA. The CDR3 loop spans 15 amino acids. The V gene end was trimmed by 2 bases and the J gene end by 4 bases; junction bases not matched to a gene: 7.

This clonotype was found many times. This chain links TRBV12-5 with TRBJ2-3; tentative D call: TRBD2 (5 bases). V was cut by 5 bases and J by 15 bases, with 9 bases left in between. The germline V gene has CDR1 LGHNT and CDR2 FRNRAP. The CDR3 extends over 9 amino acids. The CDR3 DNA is TGTGCTAGTGGTCGCCCGGGATATTTT. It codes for CASGRPGYF.

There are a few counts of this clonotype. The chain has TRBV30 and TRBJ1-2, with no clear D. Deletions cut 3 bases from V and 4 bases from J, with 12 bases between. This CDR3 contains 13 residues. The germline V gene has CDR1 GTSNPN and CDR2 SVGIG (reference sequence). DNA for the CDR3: TGTGCCTGGAGCTTCGAAGAGGTCTATGGCTACACCTTC. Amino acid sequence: CAWSFEEVYGYTF.

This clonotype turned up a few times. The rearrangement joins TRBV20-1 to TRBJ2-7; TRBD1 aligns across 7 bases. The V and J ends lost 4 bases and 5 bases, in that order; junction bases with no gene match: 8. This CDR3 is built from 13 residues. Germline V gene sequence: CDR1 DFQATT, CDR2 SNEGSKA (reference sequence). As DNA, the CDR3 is TGCAGTGCTACCTCAGGGGGTTGGCACGAGCAGTACTTC. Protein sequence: CSATSGGWHEQYF.

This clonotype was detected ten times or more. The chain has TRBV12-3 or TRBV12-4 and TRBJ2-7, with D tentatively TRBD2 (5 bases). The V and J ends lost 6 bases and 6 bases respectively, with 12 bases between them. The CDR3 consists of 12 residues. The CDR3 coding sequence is TGTGCCAGCAGGTTTCGGGGATCCGAGCAGTACTTC. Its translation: CASRFRGSEQYF.

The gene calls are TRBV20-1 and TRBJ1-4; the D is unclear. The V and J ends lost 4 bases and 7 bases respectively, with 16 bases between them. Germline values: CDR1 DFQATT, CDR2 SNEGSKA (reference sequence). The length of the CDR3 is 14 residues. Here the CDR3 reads CSANRPAAGEKLFF. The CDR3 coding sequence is TGCAGTGCTAATAGGCCAGCGGCCGGTGAAAAACTGTTTTTT.

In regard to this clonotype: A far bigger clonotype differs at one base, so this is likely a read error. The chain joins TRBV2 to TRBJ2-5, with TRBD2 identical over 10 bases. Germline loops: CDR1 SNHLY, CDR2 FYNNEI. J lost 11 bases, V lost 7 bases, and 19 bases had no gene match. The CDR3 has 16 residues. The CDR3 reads CASTVRGLASNNEQYF. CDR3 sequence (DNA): TGTGCCAGCACCGTCAGGGGACTAGCGAGCAACAATGAGCAGTACTTC.

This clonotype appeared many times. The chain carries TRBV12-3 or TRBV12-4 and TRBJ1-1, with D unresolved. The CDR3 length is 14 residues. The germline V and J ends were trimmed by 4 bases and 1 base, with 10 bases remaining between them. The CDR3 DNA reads TGTGCCAGCAGTTATGAACGGGCGAACACTGAAGCTTTCTTT. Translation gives CASSYERANTEAFF.

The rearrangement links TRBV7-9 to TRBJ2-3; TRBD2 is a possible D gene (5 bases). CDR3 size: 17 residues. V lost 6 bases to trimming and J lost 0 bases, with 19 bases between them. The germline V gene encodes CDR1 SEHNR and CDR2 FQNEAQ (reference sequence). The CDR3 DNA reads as TGTGCCAGCAGGAGGGCGGCGCTAATTTATAGCACAGATACGCAGTATTTT. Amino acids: CASRRAALIYSTDTQYF.

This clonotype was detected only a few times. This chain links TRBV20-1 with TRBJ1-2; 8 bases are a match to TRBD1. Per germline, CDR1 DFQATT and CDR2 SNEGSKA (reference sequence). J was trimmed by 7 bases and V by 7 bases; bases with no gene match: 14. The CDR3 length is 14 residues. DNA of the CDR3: TGCAGTGGCAAGACACAGGGGGAATTTCGTGGCTACACCTTC. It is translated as CSGKTQGEFRGYTF.

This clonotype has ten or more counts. Here the CDR3 DNA reads TGTGCCAGCAGCTTATGGTCCGAGCAGTACTTC. Its protein is CASSLWSEQYF. The chain joins TRBV7-2 to TRBJ2-7; no definite D call. Germline CDR1 and CDR2: SGHTA and FQGNSA. The CDR3 spans 11 residues. The ends were cut back, 2 bases at V and 6 bases at J, with 5 bases in the middle. Full variable domain (rest looked up from reference TRBV7-2 and TRBJ2-7): GAGVSQSPSNKVTEKGKDVELRCDPISGHTALYWYRQSLGQGLEFLIYFQGNSAPDKSGLPSDRFSAERTGGSVSTLTIQRTQQEDSAVYLCASSLWSEQYFGPGTRLTVT.

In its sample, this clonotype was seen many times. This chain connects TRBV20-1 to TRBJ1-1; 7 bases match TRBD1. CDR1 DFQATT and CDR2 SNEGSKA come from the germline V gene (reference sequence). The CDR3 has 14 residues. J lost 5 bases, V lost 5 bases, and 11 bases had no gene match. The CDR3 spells CSALPLTGRTEAFF. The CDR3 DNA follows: TGCAGTGCTCTCCCTTTGACAGGGCGGACTGAAGCTTTCTTT.

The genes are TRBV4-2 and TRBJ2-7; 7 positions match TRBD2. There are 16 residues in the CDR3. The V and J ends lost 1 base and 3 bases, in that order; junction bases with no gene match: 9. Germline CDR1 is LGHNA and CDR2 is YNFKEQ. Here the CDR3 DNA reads TGTGCCAGCAGCCAAGCGATTGTAGCGGGCTACTACGAGCAGTACTTC. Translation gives CASSQAIVAGYYEQYF.

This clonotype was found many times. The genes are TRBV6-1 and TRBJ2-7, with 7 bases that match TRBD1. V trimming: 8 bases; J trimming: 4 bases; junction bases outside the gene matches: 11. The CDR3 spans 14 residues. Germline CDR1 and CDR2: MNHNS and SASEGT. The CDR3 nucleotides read TGTGCCAGCTCCCGGGACAGTATCCTTTACGAGCAGTACTTC. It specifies CASSRDSILYEQYF.

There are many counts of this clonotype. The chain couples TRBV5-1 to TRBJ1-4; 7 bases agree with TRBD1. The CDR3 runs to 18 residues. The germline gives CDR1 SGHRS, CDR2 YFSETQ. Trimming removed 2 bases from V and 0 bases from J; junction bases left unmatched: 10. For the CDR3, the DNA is TGCGCCAGCAGCTTCTACGGACAGGATAAGCCAACTAATGAAAAACTGTTTTTT. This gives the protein CASSFYGQDKPTNEKLFF.

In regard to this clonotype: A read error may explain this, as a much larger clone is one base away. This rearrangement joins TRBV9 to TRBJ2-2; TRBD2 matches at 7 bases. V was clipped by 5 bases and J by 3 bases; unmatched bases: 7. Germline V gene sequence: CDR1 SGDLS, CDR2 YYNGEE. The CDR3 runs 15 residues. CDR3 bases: TGTGCCAGCAGATGGGGAGGGGACCACACCGGGGAGCTGTTTTTT. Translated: CASRWGGDHTGELFF.

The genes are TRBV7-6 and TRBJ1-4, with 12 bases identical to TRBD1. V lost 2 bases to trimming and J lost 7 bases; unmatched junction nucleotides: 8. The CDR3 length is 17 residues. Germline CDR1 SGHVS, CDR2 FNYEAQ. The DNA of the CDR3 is TGTGCCAGCAGCTTACACCCCCCGGGACAGGGGGCTGAAAAACTGTTTTTT. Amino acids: CASSLHPPGQGAEKLFF.

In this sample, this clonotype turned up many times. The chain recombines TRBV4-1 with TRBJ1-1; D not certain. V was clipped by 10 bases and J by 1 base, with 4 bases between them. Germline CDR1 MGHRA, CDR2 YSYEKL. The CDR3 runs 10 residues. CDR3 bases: TGCGCCAACAAGAACACTGAAGCTTTCTTT. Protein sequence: CANKNTEAFF.

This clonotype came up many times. CDR3 nucleotide sequence: TGTGCCAGCAGCCCTACAGGGGGAAATCAGCCCCAGCATTTT. Protein: CASSPTGGNQPQHF. This rearrangement joins TRBV19 to TRBJ1-5, with TRBD1 matching 8 bases. V lost 9 bases and J lost 4; bases outside the gene matches: 8. The CDR3 runs 14 residues. The germline V gene has CDR1 LNHDA and CDR2 SQIVND (reference sequence).

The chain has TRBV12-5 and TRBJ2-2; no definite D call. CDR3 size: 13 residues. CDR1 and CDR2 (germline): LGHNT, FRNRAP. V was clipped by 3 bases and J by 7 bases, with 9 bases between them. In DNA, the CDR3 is TGTGCTAGTGGTTTAGTGAGGATCGGGGAGCTGTTTTTT. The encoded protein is CASGLVRIGELFF.

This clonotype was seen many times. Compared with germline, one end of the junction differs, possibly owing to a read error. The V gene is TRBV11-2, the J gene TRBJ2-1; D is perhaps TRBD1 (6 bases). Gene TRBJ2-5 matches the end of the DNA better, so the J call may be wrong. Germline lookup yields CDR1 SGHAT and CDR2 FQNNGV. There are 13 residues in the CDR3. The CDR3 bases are TGTGCCAGCACCTTAGGGGGAGTGGAGACCCAGTACTTC. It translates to CASTLGGVETQYF.

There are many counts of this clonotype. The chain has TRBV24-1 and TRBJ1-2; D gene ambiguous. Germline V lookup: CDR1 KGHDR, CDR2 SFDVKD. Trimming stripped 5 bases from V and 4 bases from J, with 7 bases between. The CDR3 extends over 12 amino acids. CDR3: CATSAPGYGYTF. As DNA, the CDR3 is TGTGCCACCAGTGCCCCCGGCTATGGCTACACCTTC.

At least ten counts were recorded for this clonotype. In DNA form, the CDR3 reads TGTGCCAGCACTCTAGCGTCTAGTGTGAATGAGCAGTTCTTC. Its protein product is CASTLASSVNEQFF. The chain uses TRBV7-2 and TRBJ2-1; TRBD2 is a possible D gene (6 bases). This CDR3 spans 14 amino acids. V gave up 7 bases and J gave up 7 bases, with 17 bases separating them. The germline gives CDR1 SGHTA, CDR2 FQGNSA.

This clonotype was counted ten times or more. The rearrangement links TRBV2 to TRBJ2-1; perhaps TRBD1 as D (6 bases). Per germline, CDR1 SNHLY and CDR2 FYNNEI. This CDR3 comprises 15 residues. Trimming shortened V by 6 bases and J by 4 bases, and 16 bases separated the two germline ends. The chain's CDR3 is CASRYRANPYNEQFF. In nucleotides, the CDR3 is TGTGCCAGCAGGTACAGGGCTAACCCTTACAATGAGCAGTTCTTC.

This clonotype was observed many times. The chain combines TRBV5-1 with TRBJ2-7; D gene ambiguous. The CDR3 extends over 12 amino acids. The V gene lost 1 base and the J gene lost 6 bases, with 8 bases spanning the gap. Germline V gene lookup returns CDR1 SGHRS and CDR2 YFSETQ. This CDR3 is CASSLQESEQYF. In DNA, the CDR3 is TGCGCCAGCAGCTTGCAGGAGTCCGAGCAGTACTTC.

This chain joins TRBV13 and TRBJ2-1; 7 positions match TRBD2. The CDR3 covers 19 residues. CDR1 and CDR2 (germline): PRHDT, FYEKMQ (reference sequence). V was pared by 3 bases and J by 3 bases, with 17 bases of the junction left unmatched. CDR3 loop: CASSFNPGASGGNYNEQFF. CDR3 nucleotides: TGTGCCAGCAGCTTTAACCCTGGGGCTAGCGGAGGGAACTACAATGAGCAGTTCTTC.

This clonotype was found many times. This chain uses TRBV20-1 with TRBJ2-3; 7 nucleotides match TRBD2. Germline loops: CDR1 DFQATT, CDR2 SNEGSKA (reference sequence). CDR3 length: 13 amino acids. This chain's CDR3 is CSSERGSTDTQYF. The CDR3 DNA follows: TGCAGCTCTGAGCGGGGTAGCACAGATACGCAGTATTTT.

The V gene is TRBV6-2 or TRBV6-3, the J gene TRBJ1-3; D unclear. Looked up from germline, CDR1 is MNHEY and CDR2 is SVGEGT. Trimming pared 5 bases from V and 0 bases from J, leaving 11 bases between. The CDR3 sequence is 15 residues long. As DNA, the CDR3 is TGTGCCAGCAGTGAAAGTAGGAGCTCTGGAAACACCATATATTTT. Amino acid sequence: CASSESRSSGNTIYF.